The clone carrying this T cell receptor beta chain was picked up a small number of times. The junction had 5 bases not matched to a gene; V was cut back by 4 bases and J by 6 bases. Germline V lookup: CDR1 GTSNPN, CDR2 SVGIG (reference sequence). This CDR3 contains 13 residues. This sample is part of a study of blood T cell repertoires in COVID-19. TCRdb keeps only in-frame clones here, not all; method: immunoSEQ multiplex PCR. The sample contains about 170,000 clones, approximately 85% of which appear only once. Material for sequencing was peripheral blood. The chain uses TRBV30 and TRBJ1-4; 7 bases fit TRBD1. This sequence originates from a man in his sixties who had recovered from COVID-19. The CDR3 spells CAWTPTGDEKLFF. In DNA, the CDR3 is TGTGCCTGGACTCCCACAGGGGATGAAAAACTGTTTTTT.